The next 8 T cell receptor beta chains were all read from a single sample in a study of cytomegalovirus exposure and HLA in healthy donors. In the PCR, 60 Vbeta and 13 Jbeta primers were used. Libraries were prepared by immunoSEQ multiplex PCR; TCRdb keeps only in-frame clonotypes and omits some of them. The table shows some 190,000 clones, with roughly 82% occurring only once. The specimen was PBMCs. The receptors shown here come from a man aged 35 to 55 in good health and CMV-seronegative.

This clone was seen only a few times. This chain links TRBV11-3 with TRBJ2-3, with 8 bases matching TRBD2. The CDR3 is made up of 16 amino acids. CDR1 is SGHNT, CDR2 YENEEA, per germline. The junction had 7 bases not matched to a gene; V was cut back by 5 bases and J by 0 bases. CDR3 DNA: TGTGCCAGCAGCATCGGGACTAGTGTAAGCACAGATACGCAGTATTTT. It specifies CASSIGTSVSTDTQYF.

The chain employs TRBV9 and TRBJ2-1, with TRBD1 matching 11 bases. Germline V lookup: CDR1 SGDLS, CDR2 YYNGEE. V gave up 6 bases and J gave up 4 bases; unmatched junction bases: 3. This CDR3 is 14 amino acids long. This chain's CDR3 is CASTGTGGYNEQFF. In nucleotides, the CDR3 is TGTGCCAGCACCGGGACAGGGGGTTACAATGAGCAGTTCTTC.

V is TRBV30 and J is TRBJ2-2; 9 nucleotides agree with TRBD1. This CDR3 has 13 residues. Germline CDR1 and CDR2: GTSNPN and SVGIG (reference sequence). The trim removed 8 bases at V and 4 bases at J, leaving 5 bases unmatched. The CDR3 DNA reads TGTGCCGGGGACAGGGACGGCACCGGGGAGCTGTTTTTT. It translates to CAGDRDGTGELFF.

V gene TRBV4-2 combines with J gene TRBJ1-2, with D maybe TRBD1 (6 bases). The V gene's germline CDR1 is LGHNA and CDR2 YNFKEQ. The germline V and J ends were trimmed by 0 bases and 7 bases, with 18 bases remaining between them. This CDR3 spans 16 amino acids. The CDR3 DNA follows: TGTGCCAGCAGCCAAGATAGGGGGACGGGGTGGGGTGGCTACACCTTC. The encoded protein is CASSQDRGTGWGGYTF.

About this clone: The same CDR3 arises from other DNA sequences in this sample as well. This chain connects TRBV7-3 to TRBJ2-5; tentative D call: TRBD2 (7 bases). V shed 2 bases and J shed 1 base, with 8 bases lying between them. The CDR3 consists of 14 residues. Germline CDR1 is SGHTA and CDR2 is FQGTGA. The CDR3: CASSLGGAQETQYF. The CDR3 DNA reads as TGTGCCAGCAGCTTAGGGGGGGCCCAAGAGACCCAGTACTTC.

This chain connects TRBV4-2 to TRBJ2-1; 7 nucleotides agree with TRBD2. The germline V gene encodes CDR1 LGHNA and CDR2 YNFKEQ. This CDR3 comprises 17 residues. V dropped 0 bases and J dropped 5; count of bases not matched to a gene: 10. The CDR3 loop reads CASSQDPTGRINNEQFF. CDR3 nucleotides: TGTGCCAGCAGCCAAGATCCTACCGGGAGGATCAACAATGAGCAGTTCTTC.

There are a few counts of this clone. This rearrangement joins TRBV28 to TRBJ1-1; D is unclear. CDR3 length equals 13 residues. CDR1 and CDR2 from the germline V gene are MDHEN and SYDVKM. Trimming took 3 bases from V and 5 from J, leaving 10 bases between them. The CDR3 here is CASSFSGSTEAFF. The CDR3, as DNA: TGTGCCAGCAGTTTCTCCGGGTCAACTGAAGCTTTCTTT.

This clone was picked up a small number of times. The rearrangement joins TRBV6-4 to TRBJ2-1; maybe TRBD1 (6 bases). Germline V gene sequence: CDR1 MRHNA, CDR2 SNTAGT. The CDR3 is 16 amino acids. V was pared by 3 bases and J by 0 bases, with 12 bases between. The CDR3, as DNA: TGTGCCAGCAGTGAGAAGGGGGTGAGCTCCTACAATGAGCAGTTCTTC. This encodes CASSEKGVSSYNEQFF.